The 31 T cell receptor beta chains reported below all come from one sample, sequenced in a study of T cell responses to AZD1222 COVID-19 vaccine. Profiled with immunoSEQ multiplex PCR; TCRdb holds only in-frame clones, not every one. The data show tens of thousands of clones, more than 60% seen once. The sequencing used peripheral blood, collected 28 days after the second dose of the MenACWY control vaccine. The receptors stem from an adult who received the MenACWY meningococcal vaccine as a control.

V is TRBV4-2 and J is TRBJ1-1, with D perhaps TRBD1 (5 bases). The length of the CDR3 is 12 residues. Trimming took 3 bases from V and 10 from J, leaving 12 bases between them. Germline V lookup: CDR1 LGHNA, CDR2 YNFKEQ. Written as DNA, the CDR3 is TGTGCCAGCAGCCAGGACACGAACGTAGCTTTCTTT. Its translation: CASSQDTNVAFF.

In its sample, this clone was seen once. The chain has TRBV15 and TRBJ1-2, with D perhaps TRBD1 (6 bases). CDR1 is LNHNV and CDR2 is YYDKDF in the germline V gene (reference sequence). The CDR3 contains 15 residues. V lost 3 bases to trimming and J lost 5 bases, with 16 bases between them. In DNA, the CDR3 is TGTGCCACCAGCAGGGGGGCAGGGAACCATTATGGCTACACCTTC. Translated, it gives CATSRGAGNHYGYTF. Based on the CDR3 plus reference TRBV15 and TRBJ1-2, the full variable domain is DAMVIQNPRYQVTQFGKPVTLSCSQTLNHNVMYWYQQKSSQAPKLLFHYYDKDFNNEADTPDNFQSRRPNTSFCFLDIRSPGLGDTAMYLCATSRGAGNHYGYTFGSGTRLTVV.

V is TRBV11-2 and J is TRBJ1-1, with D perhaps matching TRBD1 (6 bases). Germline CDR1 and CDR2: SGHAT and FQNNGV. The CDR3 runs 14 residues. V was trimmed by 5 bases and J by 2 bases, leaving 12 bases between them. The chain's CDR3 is CASSPWTDNTEAFF. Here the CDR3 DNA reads TGTGCCAGCAGCCCCTGGACAGACAACACTGAAGCTTTCTTT.

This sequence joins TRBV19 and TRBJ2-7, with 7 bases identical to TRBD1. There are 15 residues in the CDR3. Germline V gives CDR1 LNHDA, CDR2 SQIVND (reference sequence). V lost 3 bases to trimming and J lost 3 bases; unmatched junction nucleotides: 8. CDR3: CASSISATGSYEQYF. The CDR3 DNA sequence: TGTGCCAGTAGTATTTCTGCGACAGGGAGCTACGAGCAGTACTTC.

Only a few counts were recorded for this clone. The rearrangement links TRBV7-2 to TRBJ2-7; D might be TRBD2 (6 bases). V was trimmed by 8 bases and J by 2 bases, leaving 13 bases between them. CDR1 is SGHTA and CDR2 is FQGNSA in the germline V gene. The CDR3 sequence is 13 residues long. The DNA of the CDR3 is TGTGCCAGCGCCTTGACTAGGGCCTACGAGCAGTACTTC. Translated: CASALTRAYEQYF.

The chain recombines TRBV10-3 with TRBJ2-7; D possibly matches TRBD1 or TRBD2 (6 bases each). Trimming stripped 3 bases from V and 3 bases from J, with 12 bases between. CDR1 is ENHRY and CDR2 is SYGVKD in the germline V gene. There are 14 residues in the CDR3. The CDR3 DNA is TGTGCCATCAGTGACGGGGGCTCTGTCTACGAGCAGTACTTC. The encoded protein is CAISDGGSVYEQYF.

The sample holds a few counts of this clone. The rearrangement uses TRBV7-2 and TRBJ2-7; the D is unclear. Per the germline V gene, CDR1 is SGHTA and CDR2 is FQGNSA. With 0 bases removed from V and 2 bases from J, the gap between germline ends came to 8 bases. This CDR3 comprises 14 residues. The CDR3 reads CASSLAAGTYEQYF. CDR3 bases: TGTGCCAGCAGCTTAGCTGCAGGAACCTACGAGCAGTACTTC.

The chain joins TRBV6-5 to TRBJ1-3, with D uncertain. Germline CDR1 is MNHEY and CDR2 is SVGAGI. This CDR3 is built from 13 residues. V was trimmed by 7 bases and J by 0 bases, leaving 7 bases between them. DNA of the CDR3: TGTGCCAGCAACCGGGGCTCTGGAAACACCATATATTTT. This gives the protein CASNRGSGNTIYF.

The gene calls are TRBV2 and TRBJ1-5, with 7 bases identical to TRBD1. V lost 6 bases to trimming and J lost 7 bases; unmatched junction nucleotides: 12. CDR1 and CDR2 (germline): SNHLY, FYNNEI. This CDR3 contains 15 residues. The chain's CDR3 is CASSAGAGGGQPQHF. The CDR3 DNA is TGTGCCAGCAGCGCCGGGGCAGGGGGAGGCCAGCCCCAGCATTTT.

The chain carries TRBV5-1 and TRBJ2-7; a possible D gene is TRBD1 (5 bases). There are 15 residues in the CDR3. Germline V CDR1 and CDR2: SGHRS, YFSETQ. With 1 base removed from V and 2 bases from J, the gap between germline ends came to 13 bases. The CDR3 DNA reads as TGCGCCAGCAGCTTGACGGCAGGGTCTACCTACGAGCAGTACTTC. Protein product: CASSLTAGSTYEQYF.

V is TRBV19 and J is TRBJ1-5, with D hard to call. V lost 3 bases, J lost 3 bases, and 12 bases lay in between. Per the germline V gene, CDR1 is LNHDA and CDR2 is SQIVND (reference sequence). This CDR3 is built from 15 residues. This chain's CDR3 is CASSMSGIPNQPQHF. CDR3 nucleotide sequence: TGTGCCAGTAGTATGTCCGGGATCCCCAATCAGCCCCAGCATTTT.

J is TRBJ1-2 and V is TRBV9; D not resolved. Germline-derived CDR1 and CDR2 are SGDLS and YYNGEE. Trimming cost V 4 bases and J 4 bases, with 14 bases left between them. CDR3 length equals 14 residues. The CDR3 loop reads CASSPSGQTYGYTF. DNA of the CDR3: TGTGCCAGCAGCCCGAGCGGGCAAACCTATGGCTACACCTTC.

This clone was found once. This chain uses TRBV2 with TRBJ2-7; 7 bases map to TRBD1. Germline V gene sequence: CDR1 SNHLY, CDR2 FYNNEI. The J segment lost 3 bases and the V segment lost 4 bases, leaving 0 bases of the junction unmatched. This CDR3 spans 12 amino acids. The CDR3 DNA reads TGTGCCAGCAGTGGGACAGGCTACGAGCAGTACTTC. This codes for CASSGTGYEQYF.

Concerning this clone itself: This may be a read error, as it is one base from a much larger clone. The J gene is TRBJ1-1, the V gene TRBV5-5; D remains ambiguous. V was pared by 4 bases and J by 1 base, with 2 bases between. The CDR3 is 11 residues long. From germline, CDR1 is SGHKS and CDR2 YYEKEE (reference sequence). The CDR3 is CASSRNTEAFF. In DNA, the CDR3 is TGTGCCAGCAGCAGGAACACTGAAGCTTTCTTT.

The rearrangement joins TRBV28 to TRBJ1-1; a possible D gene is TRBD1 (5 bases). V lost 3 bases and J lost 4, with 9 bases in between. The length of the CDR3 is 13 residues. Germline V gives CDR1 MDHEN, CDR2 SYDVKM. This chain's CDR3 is CASSFGGITEAFF. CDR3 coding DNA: TGTGCCAGCAGTTTTGGGGGTATCACTGAAGCTTTCTTT.

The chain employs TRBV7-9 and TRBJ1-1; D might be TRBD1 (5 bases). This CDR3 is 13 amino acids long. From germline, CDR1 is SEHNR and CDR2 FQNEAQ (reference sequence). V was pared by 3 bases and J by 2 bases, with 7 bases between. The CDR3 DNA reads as TGTGCCAGCAGCTTCGGGGGAAACACTGAAGCTTTCTTT. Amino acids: CASSFGGNTEAFF.

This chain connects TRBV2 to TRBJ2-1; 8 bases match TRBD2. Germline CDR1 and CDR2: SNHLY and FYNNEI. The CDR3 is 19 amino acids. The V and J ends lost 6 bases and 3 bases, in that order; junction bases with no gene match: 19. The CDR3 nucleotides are TGTGCCAGCAGGGATACGGGACTAGTCTACACCCCCAGCTACAATGAGCAGTTCTTC. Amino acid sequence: CASRDTGLVYTPSYNEQFF.

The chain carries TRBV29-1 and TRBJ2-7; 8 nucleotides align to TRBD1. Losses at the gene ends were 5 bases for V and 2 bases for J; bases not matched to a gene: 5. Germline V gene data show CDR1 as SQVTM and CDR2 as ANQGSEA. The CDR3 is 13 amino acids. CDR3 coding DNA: TGCAGCGTTCCGGGACAGGCCCCCTACGAGCAGTACTTC. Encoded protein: CSVPGQAPYEQYF.

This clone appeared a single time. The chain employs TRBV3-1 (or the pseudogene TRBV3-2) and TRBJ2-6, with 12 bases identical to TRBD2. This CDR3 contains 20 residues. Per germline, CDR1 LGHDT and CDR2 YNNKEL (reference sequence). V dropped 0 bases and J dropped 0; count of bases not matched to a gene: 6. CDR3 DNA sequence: TGTGCCAGCAGCCAAGATCCTAGCGGGAGGGCCTCCTCTGGGGCCAACGTCCTGACTTTC. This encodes CASSQDPSGRASSGANVLTF.

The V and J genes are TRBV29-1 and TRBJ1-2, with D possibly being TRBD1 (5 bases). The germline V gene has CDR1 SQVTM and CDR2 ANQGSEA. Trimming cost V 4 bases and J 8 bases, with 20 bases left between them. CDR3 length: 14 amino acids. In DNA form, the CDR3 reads TGCAGCGTTGGCACGGGGGGTGGAGGGCGAGGCTACACCTTC. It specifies CSVGTGGGGRGYTF. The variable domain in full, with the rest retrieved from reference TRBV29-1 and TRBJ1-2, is SAVISQKPSRDICQRGTSLTIQCQVDSQVTMMFWYRQQPGQSLTLIATANQGSEATYESGFVIDKFPISRPNLTFSTLTVSNMSPEDSSIYLCSVGTGGGGRGYTFGSGTRLTVV.

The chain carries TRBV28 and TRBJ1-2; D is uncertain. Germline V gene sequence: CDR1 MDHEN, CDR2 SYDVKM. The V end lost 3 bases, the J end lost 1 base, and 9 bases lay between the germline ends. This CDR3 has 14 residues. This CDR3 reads CASSFRRLNYGYTF. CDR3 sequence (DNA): TGTGCCAGCAGTTTCCGCCGCCTTAACTATGGCTACACCTTC.

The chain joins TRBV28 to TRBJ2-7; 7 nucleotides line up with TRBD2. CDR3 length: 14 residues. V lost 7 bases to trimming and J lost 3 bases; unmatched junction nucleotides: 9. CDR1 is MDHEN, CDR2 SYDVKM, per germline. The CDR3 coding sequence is TGTGCCAGCACCCTAGGAGGGAGGGGCTACGAGCAGTACTTC. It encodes CASTLGGRGYEQYF.

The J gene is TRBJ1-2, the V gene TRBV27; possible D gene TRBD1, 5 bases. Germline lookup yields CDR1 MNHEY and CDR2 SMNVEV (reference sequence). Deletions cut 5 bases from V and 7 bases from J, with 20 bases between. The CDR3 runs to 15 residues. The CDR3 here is CASSPYGGGAFGYTF. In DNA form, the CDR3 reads TGTGCCAGCAGTCCATATGGGGGGGGAGCTTTTGGCTACACCTTC.

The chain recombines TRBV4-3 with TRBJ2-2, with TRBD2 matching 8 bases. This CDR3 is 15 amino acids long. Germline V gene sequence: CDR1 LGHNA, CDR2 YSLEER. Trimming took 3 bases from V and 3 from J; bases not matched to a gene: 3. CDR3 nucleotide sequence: TGCGCCAGCAGCCAGAGAGCGGGGGACACCGGGGAGCTGTTTTTT. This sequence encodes CASSQRAGDTGELFF.

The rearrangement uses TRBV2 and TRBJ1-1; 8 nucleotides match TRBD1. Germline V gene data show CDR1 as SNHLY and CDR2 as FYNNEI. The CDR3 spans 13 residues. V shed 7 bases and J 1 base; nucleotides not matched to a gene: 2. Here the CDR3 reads CASTDRGNTEAFF. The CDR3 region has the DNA TGTGCCAGCACCGACAGGGGGAACACTGAAGCTTTCTTT.

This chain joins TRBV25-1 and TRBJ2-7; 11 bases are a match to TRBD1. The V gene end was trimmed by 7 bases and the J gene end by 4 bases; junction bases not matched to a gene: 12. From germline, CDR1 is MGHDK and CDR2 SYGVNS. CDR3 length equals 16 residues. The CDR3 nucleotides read TGTGCCAGCACCCCGACCGGGACAGGGGGAAGGTACGAGCAGTACTTC. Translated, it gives CASTPTGTGGRYEQYF.

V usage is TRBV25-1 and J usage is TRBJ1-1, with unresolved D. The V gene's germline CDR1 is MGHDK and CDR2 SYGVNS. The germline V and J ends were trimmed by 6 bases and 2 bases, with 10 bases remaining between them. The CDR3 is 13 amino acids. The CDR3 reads CASRRSTNTEAFF. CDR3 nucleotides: TGTGCCAGCAGGAGGTCCACAAACACTGAAGCTTTCTTT.

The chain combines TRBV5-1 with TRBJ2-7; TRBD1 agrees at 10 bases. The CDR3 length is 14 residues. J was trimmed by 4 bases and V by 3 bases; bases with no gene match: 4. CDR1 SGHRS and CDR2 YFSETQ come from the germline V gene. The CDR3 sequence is CASSSGTGAYEQYF. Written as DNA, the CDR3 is TGCGCCAGCAGCTCAGGGACAGGGGCGTACGAGCAGTACTTC.

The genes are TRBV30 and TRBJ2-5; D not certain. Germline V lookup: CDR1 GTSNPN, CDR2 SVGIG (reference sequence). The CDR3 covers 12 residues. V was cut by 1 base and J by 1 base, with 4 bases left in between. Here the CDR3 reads CAWSASQETQYF. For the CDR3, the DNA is TGTGCCTGGAGTGCCAGCCAAGAGACCCAGTACTTC.

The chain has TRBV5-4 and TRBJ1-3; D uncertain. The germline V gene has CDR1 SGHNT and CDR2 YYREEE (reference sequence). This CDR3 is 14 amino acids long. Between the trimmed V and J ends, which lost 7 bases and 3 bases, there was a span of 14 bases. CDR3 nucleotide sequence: TGTGCCAGCTCCAGAAGGGCGGATGGAAACACCATATATTTT. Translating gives CASSRRADGNTIYF.

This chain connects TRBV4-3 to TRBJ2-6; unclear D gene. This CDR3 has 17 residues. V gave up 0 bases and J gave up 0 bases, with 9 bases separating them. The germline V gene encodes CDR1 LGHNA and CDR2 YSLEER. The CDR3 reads CASSQDWSSSGANVLTF. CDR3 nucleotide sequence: TGCGCCAGCAGCCAAGATTGGAGTAGCTCTGGGGCCAACGTCCTGACTTTC.